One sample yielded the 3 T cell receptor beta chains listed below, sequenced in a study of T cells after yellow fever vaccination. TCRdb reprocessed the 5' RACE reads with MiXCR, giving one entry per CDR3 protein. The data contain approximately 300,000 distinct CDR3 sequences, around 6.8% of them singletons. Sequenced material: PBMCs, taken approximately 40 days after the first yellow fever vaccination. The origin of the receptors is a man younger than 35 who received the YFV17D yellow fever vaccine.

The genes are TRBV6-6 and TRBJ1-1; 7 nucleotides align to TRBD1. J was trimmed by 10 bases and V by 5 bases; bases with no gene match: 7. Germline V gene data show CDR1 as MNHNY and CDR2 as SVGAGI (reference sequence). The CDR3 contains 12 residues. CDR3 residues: CASSPRDRVAFF. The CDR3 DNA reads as TGTGCCAGCAGTCCCCGGGACAGAGTAGCTTTCTTT.

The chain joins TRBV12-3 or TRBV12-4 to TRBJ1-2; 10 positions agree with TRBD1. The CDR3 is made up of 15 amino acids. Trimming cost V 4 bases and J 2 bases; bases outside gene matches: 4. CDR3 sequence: CASSYVGQGNYGYTF. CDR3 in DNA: TGTGCCAGCAGTTATGTGGGACAGGGGAACTATGGCTACACCTTC.

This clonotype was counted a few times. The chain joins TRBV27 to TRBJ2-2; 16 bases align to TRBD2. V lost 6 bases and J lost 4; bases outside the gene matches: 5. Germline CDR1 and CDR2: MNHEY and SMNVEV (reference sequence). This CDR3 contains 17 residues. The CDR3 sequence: CASRGLAGGRITGELFF. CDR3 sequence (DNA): TGTGCCAGCAGGGGACTAGCGGGGGGGCGTATCACCGGGGAGCTGTTTTTT.